This TCR beta chain stems from a study of regulatory dendritic cells for organ transplantation. The CDR3 runs 15 residues. Germline values: CDR1 SGHVS, CDR2 FNYEAQ. V dropped 3 bases and J dropped 0 bases, with 9 bases sitting between them. TCRdb's copy holds only in-frame clones and misses some; the assay was immunoSEQ multiplex PCR. There are over 10,000 clones in the sample; less than 80% occur only once, and 0.9% to 1.5% lies in the top ten. Allogeneic regulatory or mature dendritic cells were co-cultured for 5 days with CFSE-labeled sorted T cells at 1:10. FACS sorted CD4+ or CD8+ T cells into CD45RA+ naive and CD45RO+ memory. This clone was detected a few times. Its antigen is currently unknown. General study results and limits: Mature dendritic cells appeared to drive more memory CD8+ clonal expansion than regulatory ones.

The sample consisted of naive CD8+ T cells from blood cultured with dendritic cells. As for subset: CD45RA+ naive T cells. The clonotype was recovered from a human donor in good health. The chain carries TRBV7-6 and TRBJ1-3; no firm D call. CDR3 protein: CASSFGLLSGNTIYF. The CDR3 DNA follows: TGTGCCAGCAGCTTCGGGTTACTCTCTGGAAACACCATATATTTT.